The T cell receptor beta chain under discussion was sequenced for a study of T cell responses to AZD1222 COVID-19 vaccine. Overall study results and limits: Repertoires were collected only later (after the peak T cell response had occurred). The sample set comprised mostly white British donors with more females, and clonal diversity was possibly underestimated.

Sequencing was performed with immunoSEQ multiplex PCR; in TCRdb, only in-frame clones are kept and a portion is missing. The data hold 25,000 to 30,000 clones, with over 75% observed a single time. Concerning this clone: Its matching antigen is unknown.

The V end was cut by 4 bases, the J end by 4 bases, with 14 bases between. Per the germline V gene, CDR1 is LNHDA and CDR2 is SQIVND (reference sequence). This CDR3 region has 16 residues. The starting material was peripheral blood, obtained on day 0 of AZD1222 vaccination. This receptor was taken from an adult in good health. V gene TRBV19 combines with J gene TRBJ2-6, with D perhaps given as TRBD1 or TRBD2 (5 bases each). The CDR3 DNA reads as TGTGCCAGTAGTACTCCCCGAGGGGCCGGGGCCAACGTCCTGACTTTC. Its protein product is CASSTPRGAGANVLTF.